This T cell receptor (beta chain) was sequenced during a study of naive and memory T cell subsets. An equimolar mix of two oligonucleotides served as the beta constant-region primer for TRBC1 and TRBC2. Four rounds of PCR amplified the ligated cDNA using nested alpha and beta constant-region primers plus SP2. TCRdb re-called the UMI-ligation and nested PCR reads through MiXCR, storing one row per CDR3 protein. Of more than 120,000 distinct CDR3 sequences in the sample, about a fifth were seen once. About this clonotype itself: Its antigen remains unknown.

Trimming cost V 6 bases and J 8 bases; bases outside gene matches: 10. This CDR3 region has 14 residues. CDR1 is MNHEY and CDR2 is SVGAGI in the germline V gene. Study-level results: Possibly reflecting memory cells re-expressing CD45RA, a few larger clonotypes occurred in naive repertoires, especially CD8.

Input material: naive CD8+ T cells from blood. The receptor comes from a human donor in good health. The gene calls are TRBV6-5 and TRBJ2-1, with 7 bases fitting TRBD1. CDR3 region: CASRSDRVHDEQFF. CDR3 coding DNA: TGTGCCAGCAGAAGCGACAGGGTTCACGATGAGCAGTTCTTC.